The clone carrying this T cell receptor (beta chain) was observed at least ten times. The antigen is unknown. These data are taken from a study of blood T cells in healthy people across ages. Study outcomes and limitations: Greater diversity and more naive CD4+ cells were seen in long-lived donors than in aged donors.

Trimming took off 5 bases at V and 4 bases at J, with 9 bases between the two ends. The CDR3 is 11 amino acids. Germline V gene sequence: CDR1 DFQATT, CDR2 SNEGSKA (reference sequence). A second PCR of roughly 7 to 11 cycles used a sample-barcoded 5' primer and a J-beta primer mix. TCRdb reanalysed the 5' RACE reads using MiXCR and keeps one entry per CDR3 protein. In the table there are roughly 680,000 distinct CDR3 sequences, 40% to 65% of which are singletons. The chain uses TRBV20-1 and TRBJ2-7; D may be TRBD2 (6 bases). Sequences were obtained from blood. The sequence was obtained from a woman over 75 in good health. The CDR3 protein is CSAWDFYEQYF. The CDR3 DNA is TGCAGTGCTTGGGACTTTTACGAGCAGTACTTC.